This T cell receptor beta chain was obtained from a study of T cell repertoires in cytomegalovirus infection. Overall study context: The study used recently identified HLA-C-restricted and well-studied HLA-B-restricted CMV epitopes.

V was pared by 6 bases and J by 1 base, with 22 bases between. The CDR3 totals 17 residues. Germline lookup yields CDR1 PRHDT and CDR2 FYEKMQ (reference sequence). TCRdb re-called the reads through MiXCR, storing one row per CDR3 protein. The table lists about 830,000 distinct CDR3 sequences, over 25% of them singletons. Worth noting for this clonotype: Its antigen is not identified.

V usage is TRBV13 and J usage is TRBJ2-7; tentatively, D is TRBD1 (6 bases). The TCR comes from a human donor in good health (CMV status not recorded). Some clones in this sample may be carry-over from other donors' samples. The specimen was cultured CD8+ T cells from PBMCs, collected from culture after CMV antigen stimulation. CDR3 DNA: TGTGCCAGCAGTCCAGGGGTTGCGCTTCAGGAGTCCTACGAGCAGTACTTC. It is translated as CASSPGVALQESYEQYF.